Shown below are 4 T cell receptor beta chains from a single sample sequenced in a study of cytomegalovirus exposure and HLA in healthy donors. 60 Vbeta and 13 Jbeta primers were used in PCR. Clones were sequenced by immunoSEQ multiplex PCR, and TCRdb holds only the in-frame ones, with some missing. The sample yields about 170,000 clones, almost 75% seen once. What was sequenced was PBMCs. The receptors stem from a young woman in good health and CMV-seropositive.

The J gene is TRBJ1-1, the V gene TRBV5-1; 12 bases fit TRBD1. Germline V gene sequence: CDR1 SGHRS, CDR2 YFSETQ. V was clipped by 4 bases and J by 9 bases; unmatched bases: 7. This CDR3 has 14 residues. The CDR3 DNA reads as TGCGCCAGCAGCACGGGGACAGGGGGCAGCCAAGCTTTCTTT. Translating it yields CASSTGTGGSQAFF. Drawing the rest from reference TRBV5-1 and TRBJ1-1, the complete variable domain is KAGVTQTPRYLIKTRGQQVTLSCSPISGHRSVSWYQQTPGQGLQFLFEYFSETQRNKGNFPGRFSGRQFSNSRSEMNVSTLELGDSALYLCASSTGTGGSQAFFGQGTRLTVV.

The chain uses TRBV6-6 and TRBJ1-2; D remains unclear. The CDR3 is made up of 13 amino acids. The germline V gene has CDR1 MNHNY and CDR2 SVGAGI (reference sequence). V was shortened by 3 bases and J by 0 bases, with 5 bases between the two germline ends. The CDR3 bases are TGTGCCAGCAGTTATATCCCTAACTATGGCTACACCTTC. It translates to CASSYIPNYGYTF.

The rearrangement uses TRBV7-9 and TRBJ2-7; possibly TRBD1 for D (5 bases). Germline V lookup: CDR1 SEHNR, CDR2 FQNEAQ (reference sequence). Trimming stripped 1 base from V and 0 bases from J, with 7 bases between. The CDR3 is 14 amino acids. In DNA, the CDR3 is TGTGCCAGCAGCTTAGGGGGCGACTCCTACGAGCAGTACTTC. It translates to CASSLGGDSYEQYF. Full variable domain (rest looked up from reference TRBV7-9 and TRBJ2-7): DTGVSQNPRHKITKRGQNVTFRCDPISEHNRLYWYRQTLGQGPEFLTYFQNEAQLEKSRLLSDRFSAERPKGSFSTLEIQRTEQGDSAMYLCASSLGGDSYEQYFGPGTRLTVT.

This chain joins TRBV5-4 and TRBJ1-2, with 7 bases lining up with TRBD1. The germline CDR1 and CDR2 sequences are SGHNT and YYREEE (reference sequence). V dropped 0 bases and J dropped 5; count of bases not matched to a gene: 10. This CDR3 is built from 16 residues. The CDR3 region is CASSLVRETGRYGYTF. Written as DNA, the CDR3 is TGTGCCAGCAGCTTGGTCAGGGAGACAGGGAGATATGGCTACACCTTC.